Below are 5 T cell receptor beta chains sequenced from a single sample in a study of multiple sclerosis patients with progressive multifocal leukoencephalopathy. The sample's time point: time of PML onset. TCRdb's table, derived via immunoSEQ multiplex PCR, lists solely in-frame clones and lacks some. This repertoire shows approximately 29,000 clones, approximately 85% found once; its top ten account for roughly an eighth. Material: PBMCs, obtained from a patient treated with natalizumab. The source is a woman aged 25 to 39 with progressive multifocal leukoencephalopathy.

The V call is TRBV5-4, the J call TRBJ2-2; 7 bases line up with TRBD2. The J segment lost 7 bases and the V segment lost 2 bases, leaving 5 bases of the junction unmatched. The germline CDR1 and CDR2 sequences are SGHNT and YYREEE (reference sequence). The CDR3 spans 14 residues. In DNA, the CDR3 is TGTGCCAGCAGCTTCGAACGGGAGGTCGGGGAGCTGTTTTTT. It translates to CASSFEREVGELFF.

V usage is TRBV4-3 and J usage is TRBJ2-1; 11 positions agree with TRBD2. Trimming took 4 bases from V and 9 from J; bases not matched to a gene: 8. Germline CDR1 is LGHNA and CDR2 is YSLEER. The CDR3 has 15 amino acids. The CDR3 DNA sequence: TGCGCCAGCAGCCCTAGGGCTAGCGGGGGGCGTGAGCAGTTCTTC. Amino acids: CASSPRASGGREQFF.

The V gene is TRBV6-6, the J gene TRBJ1-6, with unresolved D. This CDR3 region has 15 residues. Germline values: CDR1 MNHNY, CDR2 SVGAGI (reference sequence). V shed 3 bases and J shed 3 bases, with 9 bases lying between them. For the CDR3, the DNA is TGTGCCAGCAGTTATTCTACGGGCTATAATTCACCCCTCCACTTT. This translates into CASSYSTGYNSPLHF.

The chain joins TRBV29-1 to TRBJ1-3; 8 nucleotides match TRBD1. The trim removed 6 bases at V and 7 bases at J, leaving 2 bases unmatched. The germline gives CDR1 SQVTM, CDR2 ANQGSEA. The CDR3 length is 11 residues. CDR3 in amino acids: CSVDRANTIYF. CDR3 coding DNA: TGCAGCGTGGACAGGGCCAACACCATATATTTT.

This sequence joins TRBV18 and TRBJ2-5; D ambiguous. This CDR3 has 12 amino acids. Germline V gene data show CDR1 as KGHSH and CDR2 as LQKENI. Trimming stripped 2 bases from V and 1 base from J, with 2 bases between. The CDR3 reads CASSPIQETQYF. The CDR3 DNA follows: TGTGCCAGCTCACCAATCCAAGAGACCCAGTACTTC. Using reference TRBV18 and TRBJ2-5 for the parts outside the CDR3, the full variable domain is NAGVMQNPRHLVRRRGQEARLRCSPMKGHSHVYWYRQLPEEGLKFMVYLQKENIIDESGMPKERFSAEFPKEGPSILRIQQVVRGDSAAYFCASSPIQETQYFGPGTRLLVL.